Listed here are 21 T cell receptor beta chains from one sample, sequenced in a study of cytomegalovirus exposure and HLA in healthy donors. The PCR used 60 Vbeta and 13 Jbeta primers. Only in-frame clones appear in the TCRdb table, and some are missing; sequencing was by immunoSEQ multiplex PCR. Of approximately 240,000 clones listed, around 76% are singletons. The specimen sequenced was PBMCs. Receptors were obtained from a woman in her thirties or forties in good health and CMV-seropositive.

With regard to this clone: This CDR3 is also generated by other DNA sequences in the sample. This chain uses TRBV9 with TRBJ2-3, with 10 bases aligning to TRBD2. V gave up 0 bases and J gave up 3 bases; unmatched junction bases: 4. Per the germline V gene, CDR1 is SGDLS and CDR2 is YYNGEE. The CDR3 consists of 16 residues. The CDR3 DNA reads as TGTGCCAGCAGCGTAGAAGCGGGGGGGCCAACAGATACGCAGTATTTT. Translated: CASSVEAGGPTDTQYF.

The CDR3 DNA is TGTGCCAGCAGCTTGAATACAGGGTGGACTGAAGCTTTCTTT. The encoded protein is CASSLNTGWTEAFF. V and J are TRBV7-2 and TRBJ1-1; possible D gene TRBD1, 6 bases. V lost 3 bases and J 5 bases, leaving 13 bases between the germline ends. There are 14 residues in the CDR3. Germline V gene data show CDR1 as SGHTA and CDR2 as FQGNSA.

Here the CDR3 DNA reads TGCAGCGTTGAGAGTAACACTGAAGCTTTCTTT. The encoded protein is CSVESNTEAFF. The chain recombines TRBV29-1 with TRBJ1-1; D not certain. Germline V gene data show CDR1 as SQVTM and CDR2 as ANQGSEA. The CDR3 contains 11 residues. V lost 3 bases and J lost 2, with 4 bases in between. Full variable domain (missing parts from reference TRBV29-1 and TRBJ1-1): SAVISQKPSRDICQRGTSLTIQCQVDSQVTMMFWYRQQPGQSLTLIATANQGSEATYESGFVIDKFPISRPNLTFSTLTVSNMSPEDSSIYLCSVESNTEAFFGQGTRLTVV.

This clone was observed a single time. The genes are TRBV27 and TRBJ1-1; D perhaps matches TRBD1 (6 bases). Trimming took off 8 bases at V and 3 bases at J, with 13 bases between the two ends. This CDR3 comprises 13 residues. Germline lookup yields CDR1 MNHEY and CDR2 SMNVEV (reference sequence). CDR3 DNA sequence: TGTGCCAGCGCTCCAGGGGTAGACACTGAAGCTTTCTTT. Amino acids: CASAPGVDTEAFF.

About this clone itself: The junction departs from the called germline gene at one end, perhaps through a read error. This chain links TRBV7-9 with TRBJ2-7, with D uncertain. The CDR3 contains 12 residues. Germline values: CDR1 SEHNR, CDR2 FQNEAQ (reference sequence). CDR3 DNA: TGTTCCAGCAGCTTAGGTTACTACGAGCAGTACTTC. It is translated as CSSSLGYYEQYF.

This chain uses TRBV19 with TRBJ2-7; no firm D call. CDR3 length: 13 amino acids. The germline V and J ends were trimmed by 3 bases and 0 bases, with 6 bases remaining between them. Germline CDR1 and CDR2: LNHDA and SQIVND (reference sequence). The CDR3: CASSMGYSYEQYF. The CDR3 bases are TGTGCCAGTAGTATGGGCTACTCCTACGAGCAGTACTTC.

V usage is TRBV7-7 and J usage is TRBJ2-1; 7 nucleotides line up with TRBD1. V was pared by 3 bases and J by 0 bases, with 2 bases of the junction left unmatched. CDR3 size: 15 residues. From germline, CDR1 is SSHAT and CDR2 FNYEAQ (reference sequence). The CDR3 reads CASSFDRVSYNEQFF. The CDR3 coding sequence is TGTGCCAGCAGCTTTGACAGGGTCTCCTACAATGAGCAGTTCTTC.

The J gene is TRBJ1-3, the V gene TRBV2; D is unclear. The CDR3 totals 14 residues. The germline V gene has CDR1 SNHLY and CDR2 FYNNEI. Trimming stripped 6 bases from V and 2 bases from J, with 11 bases between. The CDR3, as DNA: TGTGCCAGCAGCCCCTTAATAGCTGGAAACACCATATATTTT. Translating it yields CASSPLIAGNTIYF.

The CDR3 here is CAIQAVLNTEAFF. CDR3 nucleotide sequence: TGTGCCATCCAGGCAGTATTGAACACTGAAGCTTTCTTT. The V and J genes are TRBV10-3 and TRBJ1-1; D gene unclear. Germline values: CDR1 ENHRY, CDR2 SYGVKD. The CDR3 runs to 13 residues. The ends were cut back, 8 bases at V and 0 bases at J, with 10 bases in the middle.

This clone was seen more than once but under ten times. This chain connects TRBV11-2 to TRBJ2-2; perhaps TRBD1 as D (5 bases). The CDR3 is 15 residues long. Deletions cut 5 bases from V and 4 bases from J, with 14 bases between. Germline V gene lookup returns CDR1 SGHAT and CDR2 FQNNGV. The CDR3 nucleotides are TGTGCCAGCAGCCCCGTAGCAGGGCCCACCGGGGAGCTGTTTTTT. This sequence encodes CASSPVAGPTGELFF.

In the case of this clone: The junction and the germline gene differ at one end; a read error may be behind it. The chain uses TRBV7-9 and TRBJ1-5; no firm D call. This CDR3 spans 14 amino acids. The germline V gene encodes CDR1 SEHNR and CDR2 FQNEAQ (reference sequence). The CDR3 loop is CSSSTVAGNQPQHF. In DNA, the CDR3 is TGTTCCAGCAGCACCGTAGCCGGGAATCAGCCCCAGCATTTT.

The chain links TRBV27 to TRBJ1-6, with D perhaps TRBD1 (6 bases). Germline CDR1 reads MNHEY; CDR2 reads SMNVEV (reference sequence). The V end was cut by 6 bases, the J end by 3 bases, with 15 bases between. CDR3 size: 16 residues. The CDR3 spells CASSPLTGYYNSPLHF. In DNA form, the CDR3 reads TGTGCCAGCAGCCCCCTGACAGGATACTATAATTCACCCCTCCACTTT.

V gene TRBV9 combines with J gene TRBJ2-7; D call uncertain. Germline CDR1 reads SGDLS; CDR2 reads YYNGEE. This CDR3 spans 13 amino acids. V lost 0 bases, J lost 9 bases, and 13 bases lay in between. This CDR3 is CASSVDAVGGQYF. The DNA of the CDR3 is TGTGCCAGCAGCGTAGATGCAGTTGGCGGGCAGTACTTC.

In this sample, this clone turned up a few times. The rearrangement joins TRBV14 to TRBJ1-1; 8 nucleotides align to TRBD1. After removal of 4 bases from V and 5 bases from J, the junction contained 9 bases not matched to a gene. The CDR3 covers 15 residues. In germline, CDR1 is SGHDN, CDR2 FVKESK. Here the CDR3 reads CASSLFQGAFTEAFF. The CDR3 nucleotides read TGTGCCAGCAGCCTGTTTCAGGGGGCCTTTACTGAAGCTTTCTTT.

The chain combines TRBV4-3 with TRBJ1-2, with 7 bases identical to TRBD1. V lost 6 bases and J lost 2; bases outside the gene matches: 9. Germline V gene lookup returns CDR1 LGHNA and CDR2 YSLEER. The CDR3 is 15 residues long. The CDR3: CASSKQWDSNYGYTF. As DNA, the CDR3 is TGCGCCAGCAGTAAGCAATGGGACAGCAACTATGGCTACACCTTC.

The chain is built from TRBV25-1 and TRBJ1-2; TRBD1 matches at 7 bases. The CDR3 is 14 amino acids. Trimming took 2 bases from V and 6 from J; bases not matched to a gene: 6. Germline values: CDR1 MGHDK, CDR2 SYGVNS. The CDR3 DNA follows: TGTGCCAGCAGTGAAGGGACAGTCATTAATGGCTACACCTTC. Amino acid sequence: CASSEGTVINGYTF.

This chain uses TRBV6-1 with TRBJ1-2; D call uncertain. This CDR3 is built from 11 residues. Trimming cost V 1 base and J 8 bases, with 5 bases left between them. Germline lookup yields CDR1 MNHNS and CDR2 SASEGT. The CDR3 reads CASSEVQGYTF. CDR3 in DNA: TGTGCCAGCAGTGAAGTTCAAGGCTACACCTTC.

This chain connects TRBV4-1 to TRBJ1-3; D not resolved. Trimming removed 0 bases at V and 0 bases at J, with 18 bases between. The CDR3 totals 19 residues. Germline-derived CDR1 and CDR2 are MGHRA and YSYEKL. The CDR3 DNA is TGCGCCAGCAGCCAAGAACAGTACACCACAACCTACTCTGGAAACACCATATATTTT. Its translation is CASSQEQYTTTYSGNTIYF.

This clone occurred a few times. The rearrangement links TRBV14 to TRBJ2-1, with D possibly TRBD2 on 6 matching bases. Germline V lookup: CDR1 SGHDN, CDR2 FVKESK. The CDR3 has 15 residues. Trimming removed 3 bases from V and 7 bases from J, with 16 bases in between. CDR3 residues: CASSQRGLLENEQFF. CDR3 DNA: TGTGCCAGCAGCCAGCGGGGACTTCTGGAAAATGAGCAGTTCTTC.

This sequence joins TRBV4-3 and TRBJ1-1; 8 bases align to TRBD1. J lost 3 bases, V lost 0 bases, and 9 bases had no gene match. This CDR3 spans 17 amino acids. Germline V lookup: CDR1 LGHNA, CDR2 YSLEER. The CDR3 sequence is CASSQDYAGGGDTEAFF. For the CDR3, the DNA is TGCGCCAGCAGCCAAGATTACGCAGGGGGCGGGGACACTGAAGCTTTCTTT.

This clone was counted only a few times. This sequence joins TRBV9 and TRBJ2-7; 7 bases fit TRBD2. This CDR3 contains 16 residues. Per germline, CDR1 SGDLS and CDR2 YYNGEE. With 4 bases clipped from V and 4 bases from J, the junction kept 14 bases outside the gene matches. In DNA, the CDR3 is TGTGCCAGCAGCCCCGAGGGACTAACCCTAGGGTACGAGCAGTACTTC. Translation gives CASSPEGLTLGYEQYF.